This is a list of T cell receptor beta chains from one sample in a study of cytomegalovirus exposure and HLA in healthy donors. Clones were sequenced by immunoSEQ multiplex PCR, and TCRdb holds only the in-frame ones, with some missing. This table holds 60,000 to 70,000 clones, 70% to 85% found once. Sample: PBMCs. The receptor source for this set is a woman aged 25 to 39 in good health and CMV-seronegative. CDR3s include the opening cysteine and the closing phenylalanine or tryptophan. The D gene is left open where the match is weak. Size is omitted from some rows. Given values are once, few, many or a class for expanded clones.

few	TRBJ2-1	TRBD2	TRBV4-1	CASAKRGGLDNEQFF	TGCGCCAGCGCCAAACGGGGGGGCCTTGACAATGAGCAGTTCTTC
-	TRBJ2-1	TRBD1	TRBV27	CASSLSRTGEGNEQFF	TGTGCCAGCAGTTTGTCGCGGACAGGGGAGGGGAATGAGCAGTTCTTC
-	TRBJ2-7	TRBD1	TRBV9	CASSVVDRGYEQYF	TGTGCCAGCAGCGTAGTCGACAGGGGGTACGAGCAGTACTTC
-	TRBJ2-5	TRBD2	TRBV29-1	CSVEDYGLAGERYQETQYF	TGCAGCGTTGAAGATTACGGCCTAGCGGGAGAAAGGTACCAAGAGACCCAGTACTTC
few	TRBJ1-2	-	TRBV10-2	CASTPRPGNPFYGYTF	TGCGCCAGCACCCCCAGGCCAGGGAACCCTTTCTATGGCTACACCTTC
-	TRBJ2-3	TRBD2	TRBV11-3	CASSPREGTSTDTQYF	TGTGCCAGCAGCCCACGGGAGGGGACGAGCACAGATACGCAGTATTTT
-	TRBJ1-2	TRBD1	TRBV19	CASSIGTGALYGYTF	TGTGCCAGTAGTATAGGGACAGGGGCTCTCTATGGCTACACCTTC
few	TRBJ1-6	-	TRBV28	CASSSSGSSYNSPLHF	TGTGCCAGCAGCTCTAGTGGGAGCTCCTATAATTCACCCCTCCACTTT
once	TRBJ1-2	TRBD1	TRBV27	CASSGTGYGYTF	TGTGCCAGCAGCGGGACAGGCTATGGCTACACCTTC
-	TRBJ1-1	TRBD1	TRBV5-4	CASSLEGTGKAFF	TGTGCCAGCAGCTTGGAAGGGACAGGGAAAGCTTTCTTT
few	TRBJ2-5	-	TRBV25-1	CAISRGGETQYF	TGTGCCATTTCAAGGGGGGGGGAGACCCAGTACTTC
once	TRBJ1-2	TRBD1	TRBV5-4	CASSSKTGGGYGYTF	TGTGCCAGCAGTTCGAAGACAGGGGGAGGCTATGGCTACACCTTC
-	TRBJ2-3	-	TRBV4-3	CASSQGAGSTDTQYF	TGCGCCAGCAGCCAAGGGGCGGGTAGCACAGATACGCAGTATTTT
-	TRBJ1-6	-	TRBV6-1	CASSEQGWLYNSPLHF	TGTGCCAGCAGTGAACAGGGGTGGCTCTATAATTCACCCCTCCACTTT
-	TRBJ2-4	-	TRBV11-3	CASSYGGYNIQYF	TGTGCCAGCAGCTACGGAGGGTACAACATTCAGTACTTC
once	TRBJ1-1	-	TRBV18	CASSPAALNTEAFF	TGTGCCAGCTCACCAGCAGCACTAAACACTGAAGCTTTCTTT
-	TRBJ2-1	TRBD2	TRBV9	CASSVAAGIYNEQFF	TGTGCCAGCAGCGTAGCAGCGGGAATTTACAATGAGCAGTTCTTC
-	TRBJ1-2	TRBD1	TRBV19	CASRTRTGAHPWGYTF	TGTGCCAGTAGGACCCGGACAGGGGCTCATCCTTGGGGCTACACCTTC
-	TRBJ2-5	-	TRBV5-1	CASSPGVGETQYF	TGCGCCAGCAGCCCGGGGGTTGGGGAGACCCAGTACTTC
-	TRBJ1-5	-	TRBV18	CASSQGTLRPQHF	TGTGCCAGCTCACAGGGGACACTTCGGCCCCAGCATTTT
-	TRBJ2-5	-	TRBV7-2	CASSSVNGVQETQYF	TGTGCCAGCAGCTCCGTTAACGGGGTACAAGAGACCCAGTACTTC
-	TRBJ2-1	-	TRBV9	CASSVQGNSYNEQFF	TGTGCCAGCAGCGTTCAGGGGAATTCCTACAATGAGCAGTTCTTC